These 30 T cell receptor beta chains were all obtained from the same sample, sequenced in a study of blood T cell repertoires in COVID-19. Assay used: immunoSEQ multiplex PCR; TCRdb lists only in-frame clones, some missing. The data show about 240,000 clones, about nine tenths seen once. The specimen sequenced was peripheral blood. Receptor source: a man between 60 and 75 years old who had recovered from COVID-19.

The rearrangement joins TRBV5-1 to TRBJ2-5, with a weak D call TRBD1 (6 bases). Germline V CDR1 and CDR2: SGHRS, YFSETQ. V lost 2 bases, J lost 4 bases, and 15 bases lay in between. The CDR3 extends over 15 amino acids. The DNA for the CDR3 is TGCGCCAGCAGCTTTATCCAGGGGTCGGGAGAGACCCAGTACTTC. It codes for CASSFIQGSGETQYF.

The chain joins TRBV13 to TRBJ2-7; 7 nucleotides agree with TRBD1. The CDR3 is 18 residues long. In germline, CDR1 is PRHDT, CDR2 FYEKMQ (reference sequence). V shed 5 bases, J shed 3 bases, and the junction held 19 bases outside the gene matches. CDR3 in amino acids: CASSPYLPGQDRFYEQYF. CDR3 sequence (DNA): TGTGCCAGCAGCCCATACCTTCCCGGACAGGACCGTTTCTACGAGCAGTACTTC.

This chain links TRBV9 with TRBJ1-4; D unresolved. The germline V and J ends were trimmed by 4 bases and 7 bases, with 14 bases remaining between them. There are 14 residues in the CDR3. Looked up from germline, CDR1 is SGDLS and CDR2 is YYNGEE. CDR3 bases: TGTGCCAGCAGCTCCCCGAGGGCGGCTGAAAAACTGTTTTTT. Its translation: CASSSPRAAEKLFF.

The CDR3 reads CASSLAEHGLNTEAFF. Written as DNA, the CDR3 is TGCGCCAGCAGCTTGGCGGAACACGGGTTGAACACTGAAGCTTTCTTT. The chain couples TRBV5-1 to TRBJ1-1; D ambiguous. V was trimmed by 0 bases and J by 0 bases, leaving 12 bases between them. The CDR3 consists of 16 residues. Germline values: CDR1 SGHRS, CDR2 YFSETQ.

The rearrangement links TRBV9 to TRBJ2-3, with TRBD2 identical over 14 bases. Germline V lookup: CDR1 SGDLS, CDR2 YYNGEE. With V trimmed by 3 bases and J by 5 bases, 5 bases remained unmatched. CDR3 length equals 16 residues. The chain's CDR3 is CASSAGLAGGGDTQYF. The CDR3, as DNA: TGTGCCAGCAGCGCAGGACTAGCGGGGGGTGGAGATACGCAGTATTTT. Variable domain in full (rest from reference TRBV9 and TRBJ2-3): DSGVTQTPKHLITATGQRVTLRCSPRSGDLSVYWYQQSLDQGLQFLIQYYNGEERAKGNILERFSAQQFPDLHSELNLSSLELGDSALYFCASSAGLAGGGDTQYFGPGTRLTVL.

The chain joins TRBV27 to TRBJ1-4; 11 bases are shared with TRBD1. This CDR3 contains 14 residues. CDR1 and CDR2 (germline): MNHEY, SMNVEV (reference sequence). After removal of 5 bases from V and 8 bases from J, the junction contained 4 bases not matched to a gene. The CDR3 coding sequence is TGTGCCAGCAGTAAGAGGACAGGGGGCGAAAAACTGTTTTTT. Translation: CASSKRTGGEKLFF.

The chain uses TRBV1 and TRBJ1-5; the tabulated D call, TRBD1, remains unverified against the DNA. TRBV1 is a pseudogene. The CDR3 has 17 residues. The CDR3 sequence: CTRGNGDRGLENQPQHF. The CDR3 DNA follows: TGCACCAGGGGAAATGGGGACAGGGGGTTGGAGAATCAGCCCCAGCATTTT.

This clone has only a few counts. The V gene is TRBV7-9, the J gene TRBJ2-1, with 14 bases fitting TRBD2. CDR3 length: 16 residues. Germline V gives CDR1 SEHNR, CDR2 FQNEAQ (reference sequence). The V gene end was trimmed by 5 bases and the J gene end by 4 bases; junction bases not matched to a gene: 4. The CDR3 DNA reads TGTGCCAGCAGCCTTGGGACTAGCGGGGGTTACAATGAGCAGTTCTTC. This sequence encodes CASSLGTSGGYNEQFF.

This clone was observed a handful of times. The J gene is TRBJ1-2, the V gene TRBV5-1; tentatively, D is TRBD1 (5 bases). Germline V gene lookup returns CDR1 SGHRS and CDR2 YFSETQ. V dropped 4 bases and J dropped 7 bases, with 14 bases sitting between them. The CDR3 is 13 residues long. CDR3 residues: CASSTGGGFGYTF. CDR3 nucleotide sequence: TGCGCCAGCAGCACCGGCGGGGGGTTTGGCTACACCTTC.

The V and J genes are TRBV6-5 and TRBJ2-1, with unresolved D. Trimming removed 6 bases from V and 6 bases from J, with 15 bases in between. The CDR3 is made up of 14 amino acids. Germline V gene lookup returns CDR1 MNHEY and CDR2 SVGAGI. The DNA of the CDR3 is TGTGCCAGCAGGAATTTGGGCCTTCCCAATGAGCAGTTCTTC. It specifies CASRNLGLPNEQFF.

The chain joins TRBV6-5 to TRBJ1-4, with D uncertain. The V gene lost 2 bases and the J gene lost 0 bases, with 7 bases spanning the gap. The length of the CDR3 is 15 residues. Germline V CDR1 and CDR2: MNHEY, SVGAGI. In nucleotides, the CDR3 is TGTGCCAGCAGTTACGACGGGACAACTAATGAAAAACTGTTTTTT. It translates to CASSYDGTTNEKLFF.

The J gene is TRBJ1-1, the V gene TRBV11-2; 10 nucleotides align to TRBD1. The junction had 8 bases not matched to a gene; V was cut back by 5 bases and J by 8 bases. Germline CDR1 is SGHAT and CDR2 is FQNNGV. This CDR3 is built from 14 residues. The DNA for the CDR3 is TGTGCCAGCAGCCCCGGGACAGGGGAGGCGGAAGCTTTCTTT. The encoded protein is CASSPGTGEAEAFF.

The chain recombines TRBV7-8 with TRBJ1-5, with D maybe TRBD1 (5 bases). The CDR3 is 13 residues long. CDR1 SGHVS and CDR2 FQNEAQ come from the germline V gene. V was clipped by 5 bases and J by 5 bases, with 10 bases between them. The CDR3 nucleotides read TGTGCCAGCAGCCCAGGGCCGTATCAGCCCCAGCATTTT. Protein sequence: CASSPGPYQPQHF.

This chain links TRBV6-5 with TRBJ2-1; 12 bases fit TRBD2. Losses at the gene ends were 2 bases for V and 7 bases for J; bases not matched to a gene: 6. Germline CDR1 reads MNHEY; CDR2 reads SVGAGI. The CDR3 spans 16 residues. The CDR3 is CASSYPKTSGGNEQFF. The CDR3 region has the DNA TGTGCCAGCAGTTACCCCAAGACTAGCGGGGGTAATGAGCAGTTCTTC.

The chain recombines TRBV2 with TRBJ1-2; D gene uncertain. V was pared by 6 bases and J by 5 bases, with 16 bases between. The germline gives CDR1 SNHLY, CDR2 FYNNEI. The CDR3 spans 14 residues. The CDR3 DNA reads TGTGCCAGCAGGGAGGACGTGGGTCGGTATGGCTACACCTTC. Protein sequence: CASREDVGRYGYTF.

The J gene is TRBJ1-6, the V gene TRBV10-3; no firm D call. V dropped 6 bases and J dropped 7 bases, with 25 bases sitting between them. The CDR3 covers 18 residues. CDR1 and CDR2 from the germline V gene are ENHRY and SYGVKD. The CDR3 loop is CAIRPSERSLIGNSPLHF. The CDR3 region has the DNA TGTGCCATCAGGCCGTCCGAGCGCAGCCTTATTGGGAATTCACCCCTCCACTTT.

The V gene is TRBV10-2, the J gene TRBJ2-7; 8 bases map to TRBD1. The trim removed 5 bases at V and 4 bases at J, leaving 4 bases unmatched. The CDR3 contains 13 residues. Germline V lookup: CDR1 WSHSY, CDR2 SAAADI. CDR3 nucleotides: TGCGCCAGCAGTAGGACAGGGACTTACGAGCAGTACTTC. Protein sequence: CASSRTGTYEQYF.

The V gene is TRBV7-2, the J gene TRBJ1-2; perhaps TRBD1 as D (6 bases). Germline V CDR1 and CDR2: SGHTA, FQGNSA. CDR3 length: 13 amino acids. Between the trimmed V and J ends, which lost 5 bases and 4 bases, there was a span of 11 bases. The CDR3 region is CASSPVRGYGYTF. In DNA, the CDR3 is TGTGCCAGCAGCCCAGTCAGGGGCTATGGCTACACCTTC.

The count of this clone is one. Other DNA sequences in the sample encode the same CDR3. This rearrangement joins TRBV18 to TRBJ2-2; unclear D gene. Trimming stripped 3 bases from V and 2 bases from J, with 4 bases between. This CDR3 contains 13 residues. Germline V gene sequence: CDR1 KGHSH, CDR2 LQKENI. The CDR3 loop is CASSPSNTGELFF. The CDR3, as DNA: TGTGCCAGCTCACCTTCAAACACCGGGGAGCTGTTTTTT.

The genes are TRBV27 and TRBJ2-1, with 8 positions matching TRBD1. Germline CDR1 and CDR2: MNHEY and SMNVEV (reference sequence). V lost 3 bases and J lost 1; bases outside the gene matches: 2. The CDR3 is 15 residues long. CDR3 protein: CASSLRTGSYNEQFF. CDR3 nucleotides: TGTGCCAGCAGTTTGAGGACAGGGTCCTACAATGAGCAGTTCTTC.

This chain links TRBV5-1 with TRBJ2-5, with 10 nucleotides matching TRBD2. V lost 0 bases, J lost 4 bases, and 12 bases stayed unmatched. The CDR3 runs 18 residues. From germline, CDR1 is SGHRS and CDR2 YFSETQ. The CDR3 is CASSLGSGGALIPETQYF. In DNA, the CDR3 is TGCGCCAGCAGCTTGGGCAGCGGGGGGGCCTTGATCCCAGAGACCCAGTACTTC.

CDR3 region: CAINGQPTYEQYF. CDR3 DNA: TGTGCCATCAACGGACAGCCGACCTACGAGCAGTACTTC. This chain connects TRBV10-3 to TRBJ2-7; D might be TRBD1 (6 bases). V dropped 7 bases and J dropped 2 bases, with 12 bases sitting between them. The CDR3 extends over 13 amino acids. Germline lookup yields CDR1 ENHRY and CDR2 SYGVKD.

The chain is built from TRBV5-6 and TRBJ1-3; D gene uncertain. Germline lookup yields CDR1 SGHDT and CDR2 YYEEEE. This CDR3 is built from 14 residues. Trimming stripped 1 base from V and 2 bases from J, with 7 bases between. The CDR3 loop is CASSLPPTGNTIYF. The DNA of the CDR3 is TGTGCCAGCAGCTTGCCTCCTACTGGAAACACCATATATTTT.

The V and J genes are TRBV21-1 and TRBJ2-7; TRBD1 was called by the table and not checked on the DNA. TRBV21-1 is termed a pseudogene. This CDR3 is 15 amino acids long. CDR3 nucleotides: TGTGCCAGCAGCAAAGACCGGACAGGGCCCTACGAGCAGTACGTC. Translating gives CASSKDRTGPYEQYV.

The chain is built from TRBV5-6 and TRBJ1-5; D may be TRBD1 (6 bases). The CDR3 is 15 residues long. Germline CDR1 SGHDT, CDR2 YYEEEE. Deletions cut 4 bases from V and 3 bases from J, with 14 bases between. In DNA form, the CDR3 reads TGTGCCAGCAGCCTTACAGGGTTGTACAATCAGCCCCAGCATTTT. It encodes CASSLTGLYNQPQHF. The entire variable domain, with the rest obtained from reference TRBV5-6 and TRBJ1-5, is as follows: DAGVTQSPTHLIKTRGQQVTLRCSPKSGHDTVSWYQQALGQGPQFIFQYYEEEERQRGNFPDRFSGHQFPNYSSELNVNALLLGDSALYLCASSLTGLYNQPQHFGDGTRLSIL.

The V call is TRBV5-4, the J call TRBJ2-7; unclear D gene. The CDR3 has 13 residues. V was shortened by 1 base and J by 3 bases, with 8 bases between the two germline ends. In germline, CDR1 is SGHNT, CDR2 YYREEE (reference sequence). CDR3 in amino acids: CASSLSNGYEQYF. The CDR3 DNA reads as TGTGCCAGCAGCTTGTCGAACGGCTACGAGCAGTACTTC.

The gene calls are TRBV4-1 and TRBJ2-1; 8 nucleotides align to TRBD1. This CDR3 comprises 14 residues. The junction had 6 bases not matched to a gene; V was cut back by 3 bases and J by 8 bases. Germline-derived CDR1 and CDR2 are MGHRA and YSYEKL. The CDR3 region is CASSHLTGEDEQFF. In DNA, the CDR3 is TGCGCCAGCAGCCATTTGACAGGGGAGGATGAGCAGTTCTTC.

The V call is TRBV7-6, the J call TRBJ2-2, with 7 nucleotides matching TRBD2. Germline lookup yields CDR1 SGHVS and CDR2 FNYEAQ. This CDR3 is built from 16 residues. The V and J ends lost 5 bases and 8 bases, in that order; junction bases with no gene match: 14. Written as DNA, the CDR3 is TGTGCCAGCAGCAGCCGGGACTACCCCGGTGTTGGGGAGCTGTTTTTT. This gives the protein CASSSRDYPGVGELFF.

The CDR3 sequence: CASSSLGQHYGYTF. The CDR3 DNA reads as TGTGCCAGCAGCTCTTTAGGACAACACTATGGCTACACCTTC. V and J are TRBV5-4 and TRBJ1-2; D possibly corresponds to TRBD1 (5 bases). The germline CDR1 and CDR2 sequences are SGHNT and YYREEE (reference sequence). The V end lost 3 bases, the J end lost 3 bases, and 12 bases lay between the germline ends. This CDR3 has 14 residues.

V and J are TRBV6-2 or TRBV6-3 and TRBJ2-1, with 10 bases fitting TRBD2. The CDR3 totals 17 residues. Germline CDR1 is MNHEY and CDR2 is SVGEGT. Unmatched junction bases numbered 13, after V lost 6 bases and J lost 5 bases. CDR3 region: CASSPTQAGGPHNEQFF. CDR3 coding DNA: TGTGCCAGCAGCCCCACCCAAGCGGGGGGGCCTCACAATGAGCAGTTCTTC.